The T cell receptor (beta chain) under discussion was sequenced for a study of T cells after yellow fever vaccination. Notes on the study in general: Sorted repertoires could include abundant contaminating clonotypes from bulk cells.

On this clonotype itself: Its antigen is unidentified.

The germline CDR1 and CDR2 sequences are SQVTM and ANQGSEA. The CDR3 is made up of 14 amino acids. The trim removed 6 bases at V and 0 bases at J, leaving 8 bases unmatched. They built TCR cDNA with 5'RACE template switching, a step that put in a universal primer site and UMIs. Via MiXCR, TCRdb re-called the 5' RACE reads, giving one row per CDR3 protein. The sample consists of a few hundred thousand distinct CDR3 sequences, approximately 6.8% of them appearing once. The TCR comes from a man aged 30 to 45 who received the YFV17D yellow fever vaccine. Here the sequenced sample was CD4+ T cells sorted from PBMCs, taken on the day of the yellow fever booster vaccination. This chain links TRBV29-1 with TRBJ2-7; 7 bases agree with TRBD1. The DNA for the CDR3 is TGCAGCGTAATGCAAGACAGGGCCTCCTACGAGCAGTACTTC. Its protein product is CSVMQDRASYEQYF.